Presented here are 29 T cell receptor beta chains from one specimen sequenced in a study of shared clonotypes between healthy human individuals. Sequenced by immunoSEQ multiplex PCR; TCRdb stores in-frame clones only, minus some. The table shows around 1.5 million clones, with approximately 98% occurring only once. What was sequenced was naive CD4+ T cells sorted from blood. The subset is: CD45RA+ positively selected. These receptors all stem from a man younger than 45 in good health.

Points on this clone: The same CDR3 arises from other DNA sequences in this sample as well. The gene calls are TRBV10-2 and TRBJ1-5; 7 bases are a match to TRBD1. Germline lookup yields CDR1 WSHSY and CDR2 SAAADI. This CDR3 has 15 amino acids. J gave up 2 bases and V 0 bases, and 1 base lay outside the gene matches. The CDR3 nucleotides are TGCGCCAGCAGTGAGTCAGGGGGCGGCAATCAGCCCCAGCATTTT. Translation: CASSESGGGNQPQHF.

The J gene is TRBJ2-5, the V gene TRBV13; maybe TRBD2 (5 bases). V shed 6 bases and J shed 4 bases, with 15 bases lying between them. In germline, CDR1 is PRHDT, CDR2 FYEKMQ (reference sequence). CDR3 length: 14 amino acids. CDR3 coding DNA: TGTGCCAGCAGTCCAGCGGTCATGGCAGAGACCCAGTACTTC. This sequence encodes CASSPAVMAETQYF.

The CDR3 sequence: CASSQDMGLNTGELFF. For the CDR3, the DNA is TGCGCCAGCAGCCAAGATATGGGTCTGAACACCGGGGAGCTGTTTTTT. This chain links TRBV4-3 with TRBJ2-2; the D is unclear. Germline V gives CDR1 LGHNA, CDR2 YSLEER. This CDR3 comprises 16 residues. V was clipped by 0 bases and J by 1 base, with 9 bases between them.

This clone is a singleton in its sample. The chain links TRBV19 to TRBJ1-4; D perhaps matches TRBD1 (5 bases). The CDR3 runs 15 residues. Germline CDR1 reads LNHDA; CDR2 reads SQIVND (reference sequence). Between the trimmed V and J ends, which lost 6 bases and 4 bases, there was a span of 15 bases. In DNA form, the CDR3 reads TGTGCCAGTAGGGGACCGGGCAGAGATAATGAAAAACTGTTTTTT. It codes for CASRGPGRDNEKLFF. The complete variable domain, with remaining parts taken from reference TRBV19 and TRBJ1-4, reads DGGITQSPKYLFRKEGQNVTLSCEQNLNHDAMYWYRQDPGQGLRLIYYSQIVNDFQKGDIAEGYSVSREKKESFPLTVTSAQKNPTAFYLCASRGPGRDNEKLFFGSGTQLSVL.

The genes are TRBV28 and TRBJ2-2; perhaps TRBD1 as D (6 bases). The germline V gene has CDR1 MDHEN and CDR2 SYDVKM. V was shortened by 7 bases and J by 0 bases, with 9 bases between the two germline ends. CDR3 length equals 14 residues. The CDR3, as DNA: TGTGCCAGCACGGGACATTCGAACACCGGGGAGCTGTTTTTT. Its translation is CASTGHSNTGELFF.

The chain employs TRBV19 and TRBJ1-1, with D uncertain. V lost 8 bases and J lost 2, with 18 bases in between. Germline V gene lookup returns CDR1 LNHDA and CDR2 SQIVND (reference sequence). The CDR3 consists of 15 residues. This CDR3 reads CASGPMTDENTEAFF. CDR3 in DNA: TGTGCCAGTGGTCCGATGACGGATGAAAACACTGAAGCTTTCTTT.

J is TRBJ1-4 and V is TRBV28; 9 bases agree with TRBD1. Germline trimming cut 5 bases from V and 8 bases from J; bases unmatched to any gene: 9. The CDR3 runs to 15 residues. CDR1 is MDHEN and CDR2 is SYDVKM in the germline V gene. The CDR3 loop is CASSPWTGENEKLFF. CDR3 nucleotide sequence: TGTGCCAGCAGTCCGTGGACAGGGGAAAACGAAAAACTGTTTTTT.

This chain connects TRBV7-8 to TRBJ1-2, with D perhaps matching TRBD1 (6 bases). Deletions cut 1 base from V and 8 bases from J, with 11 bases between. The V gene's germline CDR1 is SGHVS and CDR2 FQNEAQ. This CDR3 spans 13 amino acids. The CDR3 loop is CASSLGGRRGYTF. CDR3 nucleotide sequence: TGTGCCAGCAGCTTAGGGGGGCGGCGAGGCTACACCTTC.

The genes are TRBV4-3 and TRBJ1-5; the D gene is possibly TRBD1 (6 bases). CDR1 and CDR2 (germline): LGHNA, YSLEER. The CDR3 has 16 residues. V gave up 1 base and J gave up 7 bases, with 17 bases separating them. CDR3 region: CASSQARGSGTQPQHF. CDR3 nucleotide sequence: TGCGCCAGCAGCCAAGCGAGGGGGTCGGGTACACAGCCCCAGCATTTT.

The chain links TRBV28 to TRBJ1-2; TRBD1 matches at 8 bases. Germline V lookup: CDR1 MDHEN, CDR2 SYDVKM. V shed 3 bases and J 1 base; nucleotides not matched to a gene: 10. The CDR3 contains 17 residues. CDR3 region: CASSLGDRPKFNYGYTF. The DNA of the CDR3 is TGTGCCAGCAGTTTGGGGGACAGGCCGAAGTTTAACTATGGCTACACCTTC.

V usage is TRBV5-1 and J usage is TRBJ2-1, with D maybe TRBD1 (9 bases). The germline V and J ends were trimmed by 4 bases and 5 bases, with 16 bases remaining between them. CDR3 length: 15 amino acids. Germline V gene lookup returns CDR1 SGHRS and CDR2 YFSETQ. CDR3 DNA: TGCGCCAGCAGCAAGGACAGGGGACTAGACAATGAGCAGTTCTTC. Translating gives CASSKDRGLDNEQFF.

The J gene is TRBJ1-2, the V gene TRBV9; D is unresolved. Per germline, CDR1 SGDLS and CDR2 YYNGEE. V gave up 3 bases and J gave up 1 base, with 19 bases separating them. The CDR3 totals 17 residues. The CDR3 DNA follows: TGTGCCAGCAGCGCCCTTCTTTACGCCGACAATAACTATGGCTACACCTTC. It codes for CASSALLYADNNYGYTF.

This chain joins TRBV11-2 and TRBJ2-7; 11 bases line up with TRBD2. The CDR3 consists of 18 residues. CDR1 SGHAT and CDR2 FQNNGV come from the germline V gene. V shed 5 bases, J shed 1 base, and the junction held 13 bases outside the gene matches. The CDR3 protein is CASSRRLAGTSISYEQYF. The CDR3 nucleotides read TGTGCCAGCAGCCGACGACTAGCGGGAACTTCGATATCCTACGAGCAGTACTTC.

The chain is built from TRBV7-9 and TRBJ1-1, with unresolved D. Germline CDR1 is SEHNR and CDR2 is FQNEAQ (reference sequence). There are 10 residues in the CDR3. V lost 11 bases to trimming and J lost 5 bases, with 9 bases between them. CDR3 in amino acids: CAQRVTEAFF. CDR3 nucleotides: TGTGCCCAGCGAGTGACTGAAGCTTTCTTT. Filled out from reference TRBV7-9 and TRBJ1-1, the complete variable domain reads DTGVSQNPRHKITKRGQNVTFRCDPISEHNRLYWYRQTLGQGPEFLTYFQNEAQLEKSRLLSDRFSAERPKGSFSTLEIQRTEQGDSAMYLCAQRVTEAFFGQGTRLTVV.

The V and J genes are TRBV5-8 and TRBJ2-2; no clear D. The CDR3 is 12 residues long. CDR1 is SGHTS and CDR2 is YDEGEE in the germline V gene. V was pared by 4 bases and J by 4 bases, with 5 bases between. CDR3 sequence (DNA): TGTGCCAGCAGCCATTCCACCGGGGAGCTGTTTTTT. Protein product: CASSHSTGELFF.

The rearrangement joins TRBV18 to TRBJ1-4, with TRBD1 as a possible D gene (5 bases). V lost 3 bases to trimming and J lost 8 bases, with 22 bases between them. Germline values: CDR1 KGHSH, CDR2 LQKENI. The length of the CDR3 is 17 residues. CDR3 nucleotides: TGTGCCAGCTCACCGACGGCAGGGCCGGGAAGTATAGAAAAACTGTTTTTT. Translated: CASSPTAGPGSIEKLFF.

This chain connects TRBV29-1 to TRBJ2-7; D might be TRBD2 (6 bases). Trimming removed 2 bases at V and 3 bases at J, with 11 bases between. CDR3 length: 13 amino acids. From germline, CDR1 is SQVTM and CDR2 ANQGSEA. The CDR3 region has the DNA TGCAGCGTTGAAACCGGGACTTACTACGAGCAGTACTTC. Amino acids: CSVETGTYYEQYF.

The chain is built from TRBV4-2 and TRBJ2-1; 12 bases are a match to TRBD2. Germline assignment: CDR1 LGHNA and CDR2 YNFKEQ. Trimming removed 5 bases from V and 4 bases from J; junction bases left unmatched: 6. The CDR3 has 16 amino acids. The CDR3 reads CASSATSGSLYNEQFF. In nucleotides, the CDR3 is TGTGCCAGCAGCGCGACTAGCGGGAGTCTATACAATGAGCAGTTCTTC.

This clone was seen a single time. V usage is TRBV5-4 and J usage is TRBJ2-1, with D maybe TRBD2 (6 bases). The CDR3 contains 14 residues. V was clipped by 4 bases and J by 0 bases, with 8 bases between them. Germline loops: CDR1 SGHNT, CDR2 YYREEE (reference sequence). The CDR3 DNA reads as TGTGCCAGCAGCCAGACTAGCTCCTACAATGAGCAGTTCTTC. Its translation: CASSQTSSYNEQFF.

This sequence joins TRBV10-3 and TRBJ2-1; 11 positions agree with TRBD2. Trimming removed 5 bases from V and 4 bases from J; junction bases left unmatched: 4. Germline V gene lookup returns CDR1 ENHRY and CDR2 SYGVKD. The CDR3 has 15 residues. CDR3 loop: CAISLTSGIYNEQFF. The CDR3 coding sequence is TGTGCCATCAGTTTGACTAGCGGGATATACAATGAGCAGTTCTTC.

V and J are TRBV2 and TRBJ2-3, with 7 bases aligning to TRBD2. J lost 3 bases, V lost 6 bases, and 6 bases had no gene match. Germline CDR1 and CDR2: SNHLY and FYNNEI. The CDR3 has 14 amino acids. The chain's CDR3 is CASRLTSATDTQYF. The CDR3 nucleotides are TGTGCCAGCAGGCTCACTAGCGCTACAGATACGCAGTATTTT.

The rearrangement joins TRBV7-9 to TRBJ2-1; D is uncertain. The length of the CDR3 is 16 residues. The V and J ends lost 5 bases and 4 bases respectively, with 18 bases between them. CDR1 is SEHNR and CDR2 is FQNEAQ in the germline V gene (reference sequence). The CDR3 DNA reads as TGTGCCAGCAGCCCCGCTCATCGGCGGTTATACAATGAGCAGTTCTTC. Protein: CASSPAHRRLYNEQFF.

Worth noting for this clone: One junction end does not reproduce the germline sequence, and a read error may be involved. The CDR3 sequence is CASSLAGGPNFEQFF. In nucleotides, the CDR3 is TGTGCCAGCAGCCTAGCGGGAGGGCCTAATTTTGAGCAGTTCTTC. This chain uses TRBV7-2 with TRBJ2-1, with 12 bases matching TRBD2. The CDR3 is 15 amino acids. The germline CDR1 and CDR2 sequences are SGHTA and FQGNSA.

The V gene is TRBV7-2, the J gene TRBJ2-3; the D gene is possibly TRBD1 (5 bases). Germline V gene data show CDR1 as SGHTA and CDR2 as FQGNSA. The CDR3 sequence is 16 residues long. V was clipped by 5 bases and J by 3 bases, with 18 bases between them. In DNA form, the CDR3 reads TGTGCCAGCAGCACACAAGGGGTTCATGCAACAGATACGCAGTATTTT. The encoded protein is CASSTQGVHATDTQYF.

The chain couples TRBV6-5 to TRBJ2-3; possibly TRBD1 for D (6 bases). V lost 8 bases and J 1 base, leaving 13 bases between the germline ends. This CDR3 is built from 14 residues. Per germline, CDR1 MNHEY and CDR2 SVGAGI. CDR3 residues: CASANRVGTDTQYF. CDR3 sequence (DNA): TGTGCCAGCGCGAACAGGGTCGGCACAGATACGCAGTATTTT.

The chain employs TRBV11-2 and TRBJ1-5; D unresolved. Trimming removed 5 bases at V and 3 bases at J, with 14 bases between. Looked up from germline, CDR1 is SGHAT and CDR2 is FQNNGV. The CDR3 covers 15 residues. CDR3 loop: CASSGGDRPNQPQHF. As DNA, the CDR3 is TGTGCCAGCAGCGGAGGCGATAGACCCAATCAGCCCCAGCATTTT.

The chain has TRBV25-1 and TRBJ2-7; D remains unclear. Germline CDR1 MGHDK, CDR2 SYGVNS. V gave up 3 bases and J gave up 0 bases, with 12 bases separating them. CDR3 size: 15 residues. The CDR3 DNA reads TGTGCCAGCAGTGATACCCGGTGGACCTCCTACGAGCAGTACTTC. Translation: CASSDTRWTSYEQYF.

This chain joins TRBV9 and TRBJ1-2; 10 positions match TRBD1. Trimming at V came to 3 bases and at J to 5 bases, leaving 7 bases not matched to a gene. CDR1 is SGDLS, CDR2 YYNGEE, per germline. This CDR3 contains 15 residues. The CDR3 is CASSAPRGQGYGYTF. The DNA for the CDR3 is TGTGCCAGCAGCGCACCGAGGGGACAGGGGTATGGCTACACCTTC.

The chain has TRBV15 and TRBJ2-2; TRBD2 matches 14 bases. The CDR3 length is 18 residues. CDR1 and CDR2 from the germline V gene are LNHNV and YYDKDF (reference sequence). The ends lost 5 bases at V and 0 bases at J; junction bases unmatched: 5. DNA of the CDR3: TGTGCCACCAGCCGCCGACTAGCGGGAGGGTCGAACACCGGGGAGCTGTTTTTT. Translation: CATSRRLAGGSNTGELFF.